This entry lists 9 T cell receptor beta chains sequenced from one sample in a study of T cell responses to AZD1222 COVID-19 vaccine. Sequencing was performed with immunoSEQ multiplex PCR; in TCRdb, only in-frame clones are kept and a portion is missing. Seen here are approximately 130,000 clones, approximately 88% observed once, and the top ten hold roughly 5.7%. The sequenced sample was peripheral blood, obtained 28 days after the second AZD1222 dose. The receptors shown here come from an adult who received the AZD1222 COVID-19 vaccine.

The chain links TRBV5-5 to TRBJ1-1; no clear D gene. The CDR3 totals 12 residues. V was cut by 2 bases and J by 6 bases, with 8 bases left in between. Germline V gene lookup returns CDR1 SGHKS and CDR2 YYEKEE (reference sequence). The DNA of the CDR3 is TGTGCCAGCAGCTTATTCATCGCTGAAGCTTTCTTT. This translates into CASSLFIAEAFF.

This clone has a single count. CDR3 residues: CASSSAGDGTGELFF. DNA for the CDR3: TGCGCCAGCAGCTCAGCGGGAGATGGCACCGGGGAGCTGTTTTTT. The chain joins TRBV5-1 to TRBJ2-2; 8 bases agree with TRBD2. In germline, CDR1 is SGHRS, CDR2 YFSETQ. The CDR3 sequence is 15 residues long. With 3 bases clipped from V and 4 bases from J, the junction kept 5 bases outside the gene matches.

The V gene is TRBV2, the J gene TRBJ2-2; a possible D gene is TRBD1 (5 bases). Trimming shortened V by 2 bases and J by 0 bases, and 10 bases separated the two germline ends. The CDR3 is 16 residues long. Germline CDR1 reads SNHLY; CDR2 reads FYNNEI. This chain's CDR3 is CASSEMGLSNTGELFF. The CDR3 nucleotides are TGTGCCAGCAGTGAAATGGGGCTCTCGAACACCGGGGAGCTGTTTTTT.

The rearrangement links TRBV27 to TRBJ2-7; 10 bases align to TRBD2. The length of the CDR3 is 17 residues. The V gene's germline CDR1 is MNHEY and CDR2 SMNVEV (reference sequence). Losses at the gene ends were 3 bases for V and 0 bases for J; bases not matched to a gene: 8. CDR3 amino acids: CASSLGPTSGYSYEQYF. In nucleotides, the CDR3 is TGTGCCAGCAGTTTGGGTCCGACTAGCGGGTACTCCTACGAGCAGTACTTC.

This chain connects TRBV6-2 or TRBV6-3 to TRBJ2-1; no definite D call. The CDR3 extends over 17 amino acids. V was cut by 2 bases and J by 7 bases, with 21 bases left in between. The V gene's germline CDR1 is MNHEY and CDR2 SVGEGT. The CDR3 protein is CASSYIPYPFLQNEQFF. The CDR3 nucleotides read TGTGCCAGCAGTTACATCCCCTACCCCTTTTTACAGAATGAGCAGTTCTTC.

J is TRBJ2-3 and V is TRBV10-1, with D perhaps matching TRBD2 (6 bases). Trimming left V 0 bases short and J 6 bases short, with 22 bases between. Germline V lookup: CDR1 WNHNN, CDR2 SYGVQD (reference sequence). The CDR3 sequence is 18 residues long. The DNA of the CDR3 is TGCGCCAGCAGTGAGTCGGGGGGATATAGGGACGTGCGGGATACGCAGTATTTT. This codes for CASSESGGYRDVRDTQYF.

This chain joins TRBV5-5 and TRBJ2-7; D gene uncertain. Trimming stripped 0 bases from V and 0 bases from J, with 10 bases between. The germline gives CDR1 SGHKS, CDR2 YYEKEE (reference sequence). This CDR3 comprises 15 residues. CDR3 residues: CASSLGDKSSYEQYF. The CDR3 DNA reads TGTGCCAGCAGCTTGGGAGACAAGAGCTCCTACGAGCAGTACTTC.

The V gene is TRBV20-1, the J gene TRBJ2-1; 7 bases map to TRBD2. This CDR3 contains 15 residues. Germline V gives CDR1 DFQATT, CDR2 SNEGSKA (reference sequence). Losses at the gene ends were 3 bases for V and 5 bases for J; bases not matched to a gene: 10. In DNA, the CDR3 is TGCAGTGCTAGTTGGCGGGAGAAACTAAACAATGAGCAGTTCTTC. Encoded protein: CSASWREKLNNEQFF.

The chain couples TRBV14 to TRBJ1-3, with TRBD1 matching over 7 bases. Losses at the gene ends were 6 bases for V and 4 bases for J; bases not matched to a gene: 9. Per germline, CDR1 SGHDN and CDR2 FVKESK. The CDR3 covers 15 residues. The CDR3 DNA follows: TGTGCCAGCAGTCTCAACAGGGGAAGAGGAAACACCATATATTTT. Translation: CASSLNRGRGNTIYF.